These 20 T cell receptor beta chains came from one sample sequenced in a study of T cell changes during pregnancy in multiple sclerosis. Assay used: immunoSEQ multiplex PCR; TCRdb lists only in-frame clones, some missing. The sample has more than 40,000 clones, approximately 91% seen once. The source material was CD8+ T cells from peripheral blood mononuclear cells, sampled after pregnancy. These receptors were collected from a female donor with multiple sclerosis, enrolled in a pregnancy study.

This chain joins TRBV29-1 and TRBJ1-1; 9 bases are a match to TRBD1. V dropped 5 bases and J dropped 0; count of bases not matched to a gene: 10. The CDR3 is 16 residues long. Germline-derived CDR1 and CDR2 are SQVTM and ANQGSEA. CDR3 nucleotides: TGCAGCGTTACGGGGACAGGGTTTAGACTGAACACTGAAGCTTTCTTT. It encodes CSVTGTGFRLNTEAFF.

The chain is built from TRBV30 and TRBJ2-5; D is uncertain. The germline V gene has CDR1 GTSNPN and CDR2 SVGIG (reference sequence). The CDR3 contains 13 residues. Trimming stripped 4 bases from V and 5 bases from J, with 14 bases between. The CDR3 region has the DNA TGTGCCTGGACCCAGGTTTTCATCGAGACCCAGTACTTC. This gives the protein CAWTQVFIETQYF. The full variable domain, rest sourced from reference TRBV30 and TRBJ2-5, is SQTIHQWPATLVQPVGSPLSLECTVEGTSNPNLYWYRQAAGRGLQLLFYSVGIGQISSEVPQNLSASRPQDRQFILSSKKLLLSDSGFYLCAWTQVFIETQYFGPGTRLLVL.

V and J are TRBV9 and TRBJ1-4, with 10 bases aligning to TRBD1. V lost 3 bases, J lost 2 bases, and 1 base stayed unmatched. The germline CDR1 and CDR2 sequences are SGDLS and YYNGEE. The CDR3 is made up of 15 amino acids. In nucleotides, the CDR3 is TGTGCCAGCAGCGGGGGACAGGGGACTAATGAAAAACTGTTTTTT. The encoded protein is CASSGGQGTNEKLFF. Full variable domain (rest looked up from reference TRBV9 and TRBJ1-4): DSGVTQTPKHLITATGQRVTLRCSPRSGDLSVYWYQQSLDQGLQFLIQYYNGEERAKGNILERFSAQQFPDLHSELNLSSLELGDSALYFCASSGGQGTNEKLFFGSGTQLSVL.

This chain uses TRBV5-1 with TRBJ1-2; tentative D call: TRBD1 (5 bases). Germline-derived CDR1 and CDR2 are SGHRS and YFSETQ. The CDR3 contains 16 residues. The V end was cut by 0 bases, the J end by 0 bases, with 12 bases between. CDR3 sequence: CASSLEGSGANYGYTF. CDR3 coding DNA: TGCGCCAGCAGCTTGGAGGGGTCCGGAGCTAACTATGGCTACACCTTC.

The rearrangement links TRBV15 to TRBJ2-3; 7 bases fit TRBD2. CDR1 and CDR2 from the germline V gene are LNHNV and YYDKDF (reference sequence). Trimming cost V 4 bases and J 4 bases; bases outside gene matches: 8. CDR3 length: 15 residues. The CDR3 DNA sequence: TGTGCCACCAGCAAATCGGGAGGAGGAGCAGATACGCAGTATTTT. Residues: CATSKSGGGADTQYF.

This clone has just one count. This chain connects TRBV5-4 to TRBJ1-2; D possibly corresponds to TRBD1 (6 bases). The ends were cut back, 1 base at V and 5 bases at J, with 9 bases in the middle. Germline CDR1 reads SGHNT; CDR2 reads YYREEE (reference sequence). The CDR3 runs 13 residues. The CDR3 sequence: CASSLSQGYGYTF. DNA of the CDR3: TGTGCCAGCAGCTTGTCACAGGGATATGGCTACACCTTC.

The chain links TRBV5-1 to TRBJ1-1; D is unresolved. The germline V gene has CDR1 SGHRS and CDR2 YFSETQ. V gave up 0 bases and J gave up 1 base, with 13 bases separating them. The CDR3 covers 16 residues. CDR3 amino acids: CASSLAFIIQNTEAFF. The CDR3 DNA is TGCGCCAGCAGCTTGGCATTTATCATACAGAACACTGAAGCTTTCTTT.

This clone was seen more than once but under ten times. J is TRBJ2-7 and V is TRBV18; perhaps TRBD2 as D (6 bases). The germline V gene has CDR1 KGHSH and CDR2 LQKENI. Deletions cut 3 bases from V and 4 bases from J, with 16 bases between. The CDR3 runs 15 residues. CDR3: CASSPRVGGTYEQYF. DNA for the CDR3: TGTGCCAGCTCACCGCGGGTCGGTGGGACTTACGAGCAGTACTTC.

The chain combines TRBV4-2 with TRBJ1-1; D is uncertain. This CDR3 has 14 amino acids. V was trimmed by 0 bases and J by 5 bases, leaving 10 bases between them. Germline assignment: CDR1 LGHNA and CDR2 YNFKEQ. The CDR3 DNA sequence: TGTGCCAGCAGCCAAGAAGCGGGTTTTACTGAAGCTTTCTTT. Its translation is CASSQEAGFTEAFF.

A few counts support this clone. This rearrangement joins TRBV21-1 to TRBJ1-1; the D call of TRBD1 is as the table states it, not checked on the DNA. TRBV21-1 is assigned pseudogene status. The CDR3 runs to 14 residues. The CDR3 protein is CASSKTHRLIAAFF. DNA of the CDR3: TGTGCCAGCAGCAAAACCCACAGGTTAATCGCGGCTTTCTTT.

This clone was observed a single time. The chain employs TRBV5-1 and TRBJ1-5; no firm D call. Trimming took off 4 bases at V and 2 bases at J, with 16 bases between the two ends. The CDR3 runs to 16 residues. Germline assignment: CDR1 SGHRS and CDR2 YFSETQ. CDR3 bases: TGCGCCAGCAGCCCCACGGGTCTAAATGGCAATCAGCCCCAGCATTTT. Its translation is CASSPTGLNGNQPQHF.

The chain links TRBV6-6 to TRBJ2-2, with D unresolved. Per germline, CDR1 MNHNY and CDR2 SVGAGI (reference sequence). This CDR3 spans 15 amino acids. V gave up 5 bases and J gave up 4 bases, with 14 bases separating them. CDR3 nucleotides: TGTGCCAGCAGTGCCGACTCCCTACCCACCGGGGAGCTGTTTTTT. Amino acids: CASSADSLPTGELFF.

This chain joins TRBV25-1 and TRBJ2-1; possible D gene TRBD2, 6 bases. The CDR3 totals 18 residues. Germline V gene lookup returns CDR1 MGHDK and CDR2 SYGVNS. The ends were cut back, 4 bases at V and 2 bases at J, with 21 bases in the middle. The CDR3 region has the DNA TGTGCCAGCAGTGGATCCGGGACTCTCAAAATCGCCTACAATGAGCAGTTCTTC. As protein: CASSGSGTLKIAYNEQFF.

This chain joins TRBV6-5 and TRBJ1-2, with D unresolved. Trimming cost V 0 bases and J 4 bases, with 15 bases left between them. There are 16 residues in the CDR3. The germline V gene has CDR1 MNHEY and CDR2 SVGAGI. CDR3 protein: CASSYSGEGSVYGYTF. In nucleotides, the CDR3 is TGTGCCAGCAGTTACTCGGGCGAGGGTTCAGTCTATGGCTACACCTTC.

As DNA, the CDR3 is TGTGCCAGCAGCTTGGACAGCTTATTTTATGGCTACACCTTC. This codes for CASSLDSLFYGYTF. The rearrangement uses TRBV5-4 and TRBJ1-2; D remains unclear. Trimming cost V 0 bases and J 5 bases, with 11 bases left between them. Germline V CDR1 and CDR2: SGHNT, YYREEE (reference sequence). CDR3 length: 14 residues.

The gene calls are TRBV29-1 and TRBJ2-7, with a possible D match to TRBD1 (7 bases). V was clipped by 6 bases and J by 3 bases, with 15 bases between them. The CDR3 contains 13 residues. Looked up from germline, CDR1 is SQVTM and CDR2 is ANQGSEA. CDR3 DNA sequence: TGCAGCGTCCGACAGGGAGGAGGCTACGAGCAGTACTTC. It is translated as CSVRQGGGYEQYF.

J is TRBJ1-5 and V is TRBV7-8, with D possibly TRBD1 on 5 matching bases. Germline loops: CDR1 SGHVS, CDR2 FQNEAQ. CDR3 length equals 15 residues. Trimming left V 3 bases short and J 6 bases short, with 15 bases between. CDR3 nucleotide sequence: TGTGCCAGCAGCTTGGTAGCGGGCGGGGGTCAGCCCCAGCATTTT. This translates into CASSLVAGGGQPQHF.

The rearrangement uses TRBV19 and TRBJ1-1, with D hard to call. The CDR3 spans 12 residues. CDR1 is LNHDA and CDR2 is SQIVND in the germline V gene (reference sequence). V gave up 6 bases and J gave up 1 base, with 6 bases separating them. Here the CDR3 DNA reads TGTGCCAGTAGCCGACAGAACACTGAAGCTTTCTTT. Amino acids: CASSRQNTEAFF.

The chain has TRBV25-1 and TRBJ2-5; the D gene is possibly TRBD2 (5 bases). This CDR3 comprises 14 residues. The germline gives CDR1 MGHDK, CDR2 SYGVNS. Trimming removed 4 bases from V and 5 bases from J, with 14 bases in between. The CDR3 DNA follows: TGTGCCAGCAGTGGAGGGTCGATCTCTGAGACCCAGTACTTC. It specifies CASSGGSISETQYF.

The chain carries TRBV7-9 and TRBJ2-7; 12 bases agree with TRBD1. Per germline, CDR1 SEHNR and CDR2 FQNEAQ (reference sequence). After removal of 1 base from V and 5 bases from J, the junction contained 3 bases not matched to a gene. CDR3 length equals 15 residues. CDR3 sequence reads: CASSLGGQGADEQYF. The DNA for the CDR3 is TGTGCCAGCAGCTTAGGGGGACAGGGGGCCGACGAGCAGTACTTC.